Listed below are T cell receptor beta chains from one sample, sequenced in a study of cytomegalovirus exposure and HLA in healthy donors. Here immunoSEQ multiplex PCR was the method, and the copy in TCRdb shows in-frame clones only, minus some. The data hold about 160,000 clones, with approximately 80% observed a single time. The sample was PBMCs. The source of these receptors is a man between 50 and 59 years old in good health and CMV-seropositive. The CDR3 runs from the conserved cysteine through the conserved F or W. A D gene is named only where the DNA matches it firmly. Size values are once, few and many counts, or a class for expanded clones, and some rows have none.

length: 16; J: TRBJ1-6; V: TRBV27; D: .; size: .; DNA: TGTGCCAGCAGTTTGGCAGGTTTCAACTATAATTCACCCCTCCACTTT; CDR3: CASSLAGFNYNSPLHF
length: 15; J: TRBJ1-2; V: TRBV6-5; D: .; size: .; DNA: TGTGCCAGCAGTTACTCAATGACAGGAGACTATGGCTACACCTTC; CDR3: CASSYSMTGDYGYTF
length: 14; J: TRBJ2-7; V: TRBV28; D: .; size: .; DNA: TGTGCCAGCCGGTTCGGACTGCTCTCCTACGAGCAGTACTTC; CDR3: CASRFGLLSYEQYF
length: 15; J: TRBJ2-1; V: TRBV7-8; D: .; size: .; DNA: TGTGCCAGCAGCTTAGGGGGGGATTTTTACAATGAGCAGTTCTTC; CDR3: CASSLGGDFYNEQFF
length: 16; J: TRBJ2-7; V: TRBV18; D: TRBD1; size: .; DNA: TGTGCCAGCTCACCGGGAAGACTCGGGACAGGGGTTGAGCAGTACTTC; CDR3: CASSPGRLGTGVEQYF
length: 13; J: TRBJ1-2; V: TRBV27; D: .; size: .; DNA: TGTGCCAGCAGCCGGGAGGGGAACTATGGCTACACCTTC; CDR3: CASSREGNYGYTF
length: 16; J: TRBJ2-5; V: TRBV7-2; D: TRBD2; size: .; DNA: TGTGCCAGCAGCCCCACGGGACTAGCGGGGGGCGGGACCCAGTACTTC; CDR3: CASSPTGLAGGGTQYF
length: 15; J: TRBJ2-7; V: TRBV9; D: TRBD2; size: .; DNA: TGTGCCAGCAGCGTAGAAAGCGGGGGCTCCTACGAGCAGTACTTC; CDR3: CASSVESGGSYEQYF
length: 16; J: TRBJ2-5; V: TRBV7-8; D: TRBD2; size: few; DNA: TGTGCCAGCAGCGAAACCGGGCGGGGGGACTCGGAGACCCAGTACTTC; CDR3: CASSETGRGDSETQYF
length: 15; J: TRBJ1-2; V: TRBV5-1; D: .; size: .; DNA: TGCGCCAGCAGCTTGGATGAAGGGGGTGCCTATGGCTACACCTTC; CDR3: CASSLDEGGAYGYTF
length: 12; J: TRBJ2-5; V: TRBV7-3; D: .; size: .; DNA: TGTGCCAGCACTAGAAAGGAGGAGACCCAGTACTTC; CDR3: CASTRKEETQYF
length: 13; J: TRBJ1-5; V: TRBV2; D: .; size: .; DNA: TGTGCCAGCGGACCGGACACTAATCAGCCCCAGCATTTT; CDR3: CASGPDTNQPQHF
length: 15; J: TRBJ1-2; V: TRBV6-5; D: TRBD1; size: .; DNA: TGTGCCAGCAGTTACGGACAGGGTAGTAGCTATGGCTACACCTTC; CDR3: CASSYGQGSSYGYTF
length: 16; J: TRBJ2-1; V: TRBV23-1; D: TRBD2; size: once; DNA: TGCGCCAGCAGTCAGGGCCTAGCGGGGGGTCCCTATGAGCAGTTCTTC; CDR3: CASSQGLAGGPYEQFF
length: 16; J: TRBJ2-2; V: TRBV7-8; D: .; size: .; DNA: TGTGCCAGCAGCTTAGCGTCCTGGCCCGGGACCGGGGAGCTGTTTTTT; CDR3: CASSLASWPGTGELFF
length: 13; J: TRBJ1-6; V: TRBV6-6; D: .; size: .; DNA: TGTGCCAGCAGTTACATTCTGAATTCACCCCTCCACTTT; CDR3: CASSYILNSPLHF
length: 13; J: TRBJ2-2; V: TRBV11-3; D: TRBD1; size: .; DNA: TGTGCCAGCAGCATGACAGGGACCGGGGAGCTGTTTTTT; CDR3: CASSMTGTGELFF
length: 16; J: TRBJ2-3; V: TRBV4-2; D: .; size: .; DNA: TGTGCCAGCAGCCAAGAAGGAGTCAGGGGCACAGATACGCAGTATTTT; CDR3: CASSQEGVRGTDTQYF
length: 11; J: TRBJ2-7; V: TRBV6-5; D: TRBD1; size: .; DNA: TGTGCCAGCGGCTTAGGGACAGCTACTGACTTC; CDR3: CASGLGTATDF
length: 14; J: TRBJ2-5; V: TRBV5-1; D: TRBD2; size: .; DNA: TGCGCCAGCAATAGCGGGAGCTCAGGGGAGACCCAGTACTTC; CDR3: CASNSGSSGETQYF
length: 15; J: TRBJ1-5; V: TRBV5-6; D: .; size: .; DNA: TGTGCCAGCAGCTTGGACGGGTATAGCAATCAGCCCCAGCATTTT; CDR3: CASSLDGYSNQPQHF
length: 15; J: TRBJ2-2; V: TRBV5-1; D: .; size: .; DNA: TGCGCCAGCAGCTTGGGCAGCGCCAACACCGGGGAGCTGTTTTTT; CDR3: CASSLGSANTGELFF
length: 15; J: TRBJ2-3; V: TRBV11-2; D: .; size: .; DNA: TGTGCCAGCAGCCGGCGACTAGAAGGCACAGATACGCAGTATTTT; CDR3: CASSRRLEGTDTQYF
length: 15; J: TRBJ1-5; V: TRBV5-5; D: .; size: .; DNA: TGTGCCAGCAGCTTGCGAGGAGTACCCAATCAGCCCCAGCATTTT; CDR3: CASSLRGVPNQPQHF
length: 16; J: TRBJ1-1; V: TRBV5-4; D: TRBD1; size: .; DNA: TGTGCCAGCAGCTTAACAGGGGGAAGGGGGAACACTGAAGCTTTCTTT; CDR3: CASSLTGGRGNTEAFF
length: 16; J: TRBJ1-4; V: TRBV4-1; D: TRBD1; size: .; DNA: TGCGCCAGCAGCCAGGGCTTGACAGGGATGCATGAAAAACTGTTTTTT; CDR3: CASSQGLTGMHEKLFF
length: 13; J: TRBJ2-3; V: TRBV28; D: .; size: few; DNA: TGTGCCAGCAGTTTTGAGGGGGCAGATACGCAGTATTTT; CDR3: CASSFEGADTQYF
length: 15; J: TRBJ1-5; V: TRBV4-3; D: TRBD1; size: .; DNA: TGCGCCAGCAGCCTAGGACAGGGCCTAGACCAGCCCCAGCATTTT; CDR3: CASSLGQGLDQPQHF
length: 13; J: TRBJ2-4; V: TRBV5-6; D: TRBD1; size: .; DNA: TGTGCCAGCAGCGGGACAGGGGTAAACATTCAGTACTTC; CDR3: CASSGTGVNIQYF
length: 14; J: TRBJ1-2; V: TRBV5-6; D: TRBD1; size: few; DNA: TGTGCCAGCAGGCCCGGGACAGGGCCAGGAGGCTACACCTTC; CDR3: CASRPGTGPGGYTF
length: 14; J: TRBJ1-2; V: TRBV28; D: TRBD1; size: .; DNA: TGTGCCAGCAGTTTGGGGGCAGGGGGCTATGGCTACACCTTC; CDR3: CASSLGAGGYGYTF
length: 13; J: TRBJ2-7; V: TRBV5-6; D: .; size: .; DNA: TGTGCCAGCAGCTTGGGGCAGTTTGGCGAGCAGTACTTC; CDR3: CASSLGQFGEQYF
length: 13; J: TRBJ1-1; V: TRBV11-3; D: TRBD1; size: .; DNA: TGTGCCAGCAGCTCACAGGGGGGCGCTGAAGCTTTCTTT; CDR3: CASSSQGGAEAFF
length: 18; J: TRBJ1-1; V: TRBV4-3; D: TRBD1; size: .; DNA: TGCGCCAGCAGCCAATATCTGACAGGGGGACGCGAGTACACTGAAGCTTTCTTT; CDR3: CASSQYLTGGREYTEAFF
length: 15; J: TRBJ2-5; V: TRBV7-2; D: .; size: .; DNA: TGTGCCAGCAGCTTAGGCGGGGAGTACCAAGAGACCCAGTACTTC; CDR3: CASSLGGEYQETQYF
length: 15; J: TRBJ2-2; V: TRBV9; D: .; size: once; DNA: TGTGCCAGCAGCGTAGCGTGGAGCTACACCGGGGAGCTGTTTTTT; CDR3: CASSVAWSYTGELFF
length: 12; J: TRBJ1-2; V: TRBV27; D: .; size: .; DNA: TGTGCCAGCAGTTTAAGCGGCTCTGGCTACACCTTC; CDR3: CASSLSGSGYTF
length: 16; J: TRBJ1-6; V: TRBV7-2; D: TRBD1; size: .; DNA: TGTGCCAGCAGCCTAACCTCGGGACAGGGGACTTCACCTCTCCACTTT; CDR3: CASSLTSGQGTSPLHF
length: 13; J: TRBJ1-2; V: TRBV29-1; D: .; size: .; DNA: TGCAGCGCCACGACAACTTTAAACTATGGCTACACCTTC; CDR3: CSATTTLNYGYTF
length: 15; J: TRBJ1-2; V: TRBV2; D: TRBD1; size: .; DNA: TGTGCCAGCAGTGTAGCCCAGGGGGGTCTCAATGGCTACACCTTC; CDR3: CASSVAQGGLNGYTF
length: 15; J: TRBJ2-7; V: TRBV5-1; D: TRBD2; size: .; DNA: TGCGCCAGCAGCTTGGGTGTAGCGGGGGTATACGAGCAGTACTTC; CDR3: CASSLGVAGVYEQYF
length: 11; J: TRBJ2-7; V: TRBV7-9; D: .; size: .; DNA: TGTGCCAGCAGCTCCCGGTACGAGCAGTACTTC; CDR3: CASSSRYEQYF
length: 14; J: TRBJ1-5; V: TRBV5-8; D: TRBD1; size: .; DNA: TGTGCCAGCAGCTTTGAAAGGGGGCCTCAGCCCCAGCATTTT; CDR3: CASSFERGPQPQHF
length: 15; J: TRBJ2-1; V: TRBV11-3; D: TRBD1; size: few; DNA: TGTGCCAGCAGTCCACGACAGGGGGGCTACAATGAGCAGTTCTTC; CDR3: CASSPRQGGYNEQFF
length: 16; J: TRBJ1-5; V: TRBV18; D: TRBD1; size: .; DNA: TGTGCCAGCTCACCTTATGAGGGGACAGGGGGCCTGCCCCAGCATTTT; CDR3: CASSPYEGTGGLPQHF
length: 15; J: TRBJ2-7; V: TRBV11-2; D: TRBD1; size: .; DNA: TGTGCCAGCAGCCCCCGGACAGGGGCCTGGAACGAGCAGTACTTC; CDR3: CASSPRTGAWNEQYF
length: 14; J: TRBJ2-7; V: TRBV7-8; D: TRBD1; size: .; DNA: TGTGCCAGCAGCTCATTGACAGGGTTATACGAGCAGTACTTC; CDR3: CASSSLTGLYEQYF
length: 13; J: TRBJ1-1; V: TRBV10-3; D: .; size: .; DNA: TGTGCCTCCCTGACAGCCATGAACACTGAAGCTTTCTTT; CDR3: CASLTAMNTEAFF
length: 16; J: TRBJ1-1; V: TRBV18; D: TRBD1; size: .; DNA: TGTGCCAGCTCACTCACCAGGGGGCGTACGGACACTGAAGCTTTCTTT; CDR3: CASSLTRGRTDTEAFF
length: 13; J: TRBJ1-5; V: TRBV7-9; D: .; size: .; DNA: TGTGCCAGCAGCTTCGGCTCCGGGAAACCCCAGCATTTT; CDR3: CASSFGSGKPQHF
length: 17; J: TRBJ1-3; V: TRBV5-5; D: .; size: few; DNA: TGTGCCAGCACCCCCCATGGGGGGGAAAAGTCCGGGAACACCATATATTTT; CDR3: CASTPHGGEKSGNTIYF
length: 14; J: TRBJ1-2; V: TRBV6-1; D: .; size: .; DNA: TGTGCCAGCACAGAAAACGGGGTTCGCTATGGCTACACCTTC; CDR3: CASTENGVRYGYTF
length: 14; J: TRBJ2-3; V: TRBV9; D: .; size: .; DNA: TGTGCCAGCAATCGGTTCGGAGCCACAGATACGCAGTATTTT; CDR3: CASNRFGATDTQYF
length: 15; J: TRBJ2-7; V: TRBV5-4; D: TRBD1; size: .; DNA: TGTGCCAGCAGCTTGGTGCAGGGGGTGAGCTACGAGCAGTACTTC; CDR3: CASSLVQGVSYEQYF
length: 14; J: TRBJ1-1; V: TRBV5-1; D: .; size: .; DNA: TGCGCCAGCAGCCTTGTCGCGATGAACACTGAAGCTTTCTTT; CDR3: CASSLVAMNTEAFF